The next 14 T cell receptor beta chains were all read from a single sample in a study of T cells in Graves' hyperthyroidism and ophthalmopathy. TCR beta CDR3 regions were amplified from RNA. Primed by the HTBI set, a first-round RT-PCR was run on the TCR CDR3. Each CDR3 protein is one row after TCRdb ran MiXCR on the multiplex PCR reads. The sample carries fewer than 350,000 distinct CDR3 sequences, 21% recorded once. The sample taken for sequencing was blood. These receptors were obtained from a woman aged 45-65 years with Graves' hyperthyroidism.

This clonotype was seen many times. V gene TRBV3-1 combines with J gene TRBJ1-2; D gene ambiguous. CDR3 length: 15 residues. V lost 2 bases and J 4 bases, leaving 14 bases between the germline ends. Germline V gives CDR1 LGHDT, CDR2 YNNKEL (reference sequence). The CDR3 nucleotides read TGTGCCAGCAGCCAATCGAACCGGCAGACCTATGGCTACACCTTC. It specifies CASSQSNRQTYGYTF.

The V gene is TRBV12-3 or TRBV12-4, the J gene TRBJ1-2, with D unclear. Between the trimmed V and J ends, which lost 2 bases and 1 base, there was a span of 2 bases. This CDR3 comprises 12 residues. The CDR3 DNA reads as TGTGCCAGCAGTTTATATAACTATGGCTACACCTTC. Protein product: CASSLYNYGYTF.

The V call is TRBV27, the J call TRBJ2-1; TRBD1 matches 9 bases. The CDR3 length is 14 residues. Germline values: CDR1 MNHEY, CDR2 SMNVEV (reference sequence). The V gene end was trimmed by 6 bases and the J gene end by 6 bases; junction bases not matched to a gene: 6. CDR3 nucleotide sequence: TGTGCCAGCAGGCGGGACAGGGTGATCAATGAGCAGTTCTTC. The encoded protein is CASRRDRVINEQFF.

The chain has TRBV6-2 or TRBV6-3 and TRBJ1-6, with D perhaps TRBD1 (5 bases). V lost 2 bases and J 8 bases, leaving 13 bases between the germline ends. The CDR3 runs 15 residues. Germline CDR1 and CDR2: MNHEY and SVGEGT. CDR3 sequence (DNA): TGTGCCAGCAGTTACAGGGGCTTGGCGGATTCACCCCTCCACTTT. Translated: CASSYRGLADSPLHF.

This clonotype was seen ten or more times. V and J are TRBV6-1 and TRBJ1-2; D unclear. V was pared by 2 bases and J by 5 bases, with 15 bases between. CDR1 and CDR2 (germline): MNHNS, SASEGT. CDR3 length equals 15 residues. In nucleotides, the CDR3 is TGTGCCAGCAGTGAACGGGTCGGTAGAGATTATGGCTACACCTTC. Protein product: CASSERVGRDYGYTF.

The chain carries TRBV5-1 and TRBJ2-5, with 10 positions matching TRBD2. Germline V gene data show CDR1 as SGHRS and CDR2 as YFSETQ. V was pared by 3 bases and J by 2 bases, with 7 bases of the junction left unmatched. This CDR3 contains 16 residues. As DNA, the CDR3 is TGCGCCAGCAGCTACCAAGCGGGGGGGCGTCAAGAGACCCAGTACTTC. Translated, it gives CASSYQAGGRQETQYF.

This clonotype has at least ten counts. J is TRBJ2-2 and V is TRBV20-1, with D possibly being TRBD1 (6 bases). The V and J ends lost 0 bases and 0 bases respectively, with 8 bases between them. From germline, CDR1 is DFQATT and CDR2 SNEGSKA (reference sequence). This CDR3 spans 15 amino acids. The CDR3 loop reads CSARDGGTNTGELFF. CDR3 nucleotides: TGCAGTGCTAGAGATGGGGGCACGAACACCGGGGAGCTGTTTTTT.

As concerns this clonotype: One base away lies a much larger clone, so this may be a sequencing read error. The V and J genes are TRBV6-1 and TRBJ1-6, with D tentatively TRBD1 (6 bases). This CDR3 has 14 residues. The V gene's germline CDR1 is MNHNS and CDR2 SASEGT. In nucleotides, the CDR3 is TGTCCCACCACCCCCGGGGGCGGTAATTCACCCCTCCACTTT. Translation gives CPTTPGGGNSPLHF.

In its sample, this clonotype was seen many times. V usage is TRBV5-6 and J usage is TRBJ2-4, with a weak D call TRBD2 (6 bases). Germline-derived CDR1 and CDR2 are SGHDT and YYEEEE. The CDR3 is 12 residues long. Trimming shortened V by 4 bases and J by 9 bases, and 11 bases separated the two germline ends. The CDR3 DNA reads TGTGCCAGCAGCCGATCGGAGGGCATTCAGTACTTC. Protein: CASSRSEGIQYF. The variable domain in full, with the rest retrieved from reference TRBV5-6 and TRBJ2-4, is DAGVTQSPTHLIKTRGQQVTLRCSPKSGHDTVSWYQQALGQGPQFIFQYYEEEERQRGNFPDRFSGHQFPNYSSELNVNALLLGDSALYLCASSRSEGIQYFGAGTRLSVL.

The chain employs TRBV5-1 and TRBJ2-2, with TRBD1 identical over 9 bases. Trimming cost V 4 bases and J 6 bases; bases outside gene matches: 10. This CDR3 region has 16 residues. CDR1 is SGHRS, CDR2 YFSETQ, per germline. In DNA, the CDR3 is TGCGCCAGCAGCCAAAACGTCGGACAGGGGTCCGGGGAGCTGTTTTTT. The encoded protein is CASSQNVGQGSGELFF. Full variable domain (rest looked up from reference TRBV5-1 and TRBJ2-2): KAGVTQTPRYLIKTRGQQVTLSCSPISGHRSVSWYQQTPGQGLQFLFEYFSETQRNKGNFPGRFSGRQFSNSRSEMNVSTLELGDSALYLCASSQNVGQGSGELFFGEGSRLTVL.

The table lists this clonotype with a few counts. DNA of the CDR3: TGTGCCAGCAGAATCACCCCAACTAATGAAAAACTGTTTTTT. This translates into CASRITPTNEKLFF. The rearrangement joins TRBV7-8 to TRBJ1-4, with no clear D. The V end lost 6 bases, the J end lost 0 bases, and 8 bases lay between the germline ends. The CDR3 totals 14 residues. Per the germline V gene, CDR1 is SGHVS and CDR2 is FQNEAQ.

The genes are TRBV9 and TRBJ2-5; 7 bases agree with TRBD2. J lost 7 bases, V lost 0 bases, and 3 bases had no gene match. The CDR3 totals 13 residues. The germline gives CDR1 SGDLS, CDR2 YYNGEE. Here the CDR3 DNA reads TGTGCCAGCAGCGTAGTTGGGGGGGGGACCCAGTACTTC. Protein sequence: CASSVVGGGTQYF.

This sequence joins TRBV28 and TRBJ2-7; perhaps TRBD1 as D (6 bases). Per the germline V gene, CDR1 is MDHEN and CDR2 is SYDVKM. Trimming stripped 4 bases from V and 0 bases from J, with 19 bases between. The CDR3 sequence is 17 residues long. CDR3 residues: CASSYSPYRVSSYEQYF. CDR3 bases: TGTGCCAGCAGTTACTCCCCTTACAGGGTTAGCTCCTACGAGCAGTACTTC.

Only one count was recorded for this clonotype. The rearrangement uses TRBV2 and TRBJ2-7; TRBD2 matches at 12 bases. V gave up 5 bases and J gave up 5 bases; unmatched junction bases: 4. Per germline, CDR1 SNHLY and CDR2 FYNNEI. The CDR3 loop spans 14 amino acids. CDR3 nucleotides: TGTGCCAGCAGTTTGACTAGCGGGAGAAACGAGCAGTACTTC. Protein sequence: CASSLTSGRNEQYF.